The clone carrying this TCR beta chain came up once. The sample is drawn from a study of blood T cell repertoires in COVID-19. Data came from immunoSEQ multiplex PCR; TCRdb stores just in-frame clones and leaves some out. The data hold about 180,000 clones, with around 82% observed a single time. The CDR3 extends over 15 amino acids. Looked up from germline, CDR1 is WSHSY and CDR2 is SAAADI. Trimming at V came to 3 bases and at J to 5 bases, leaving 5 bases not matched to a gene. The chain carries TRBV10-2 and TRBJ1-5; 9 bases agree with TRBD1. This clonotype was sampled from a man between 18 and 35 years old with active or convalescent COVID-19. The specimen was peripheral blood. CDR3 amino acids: CASSEGGQGYQPQHF. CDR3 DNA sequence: TGCGCCAGCAGTGAAGGAGGACAGGGGTATCAGCCCCAGCATTTT.